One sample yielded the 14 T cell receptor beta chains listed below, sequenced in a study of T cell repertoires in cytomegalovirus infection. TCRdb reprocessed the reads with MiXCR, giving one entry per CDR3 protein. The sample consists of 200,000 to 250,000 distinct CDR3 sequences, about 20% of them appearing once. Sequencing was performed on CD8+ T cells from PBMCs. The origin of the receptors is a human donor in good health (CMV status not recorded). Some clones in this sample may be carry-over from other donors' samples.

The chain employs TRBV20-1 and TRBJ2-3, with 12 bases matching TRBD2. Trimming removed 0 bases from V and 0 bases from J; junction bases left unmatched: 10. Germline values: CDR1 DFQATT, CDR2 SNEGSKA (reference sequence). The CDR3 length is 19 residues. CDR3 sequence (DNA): TGCAGTGCTAGAGACCCCCTAGCGGGGGGGCATCCTAGCACAGATACGCAGTATTTT. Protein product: CSARDPLAGGHPSTDTQYF.

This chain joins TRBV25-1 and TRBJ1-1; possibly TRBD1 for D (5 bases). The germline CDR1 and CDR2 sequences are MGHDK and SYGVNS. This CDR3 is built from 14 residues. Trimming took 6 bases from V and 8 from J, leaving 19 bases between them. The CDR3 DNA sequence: TGTGCCAGCAGGGATACTTTACTAGACAGCGAAGCTTTCTTT. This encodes CASRDTLLDSEAFF.

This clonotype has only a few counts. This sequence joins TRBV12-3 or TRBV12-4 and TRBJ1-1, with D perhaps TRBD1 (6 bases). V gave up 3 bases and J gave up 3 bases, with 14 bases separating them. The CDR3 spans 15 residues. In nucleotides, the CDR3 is TGTGCCAGCAGTTTGGCGGGGGCCCCGCACACTGAAGCTTTCTTT. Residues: CASSLAGAPHTEAFF.

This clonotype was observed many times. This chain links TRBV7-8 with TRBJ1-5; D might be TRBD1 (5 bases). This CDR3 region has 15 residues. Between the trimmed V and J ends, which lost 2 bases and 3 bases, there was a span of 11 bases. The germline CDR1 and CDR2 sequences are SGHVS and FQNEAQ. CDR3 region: CASSLRREVNQPQHF. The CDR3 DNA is TGTGCCAGCAGCTTACGCAGGGAGGTCAATCAGCCCCAGCATTTT. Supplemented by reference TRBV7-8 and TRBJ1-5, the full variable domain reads GAGVSQSPRYKVAKRGQDVALRCDPISGHVSLFWYQQALGQGPEFLTYFQNEAQLDKSGLPSDRFFAERPEGSVSTLKIQRTQQEDSAVYLCASSLRREVNQPQHFGDGTRLSIL.

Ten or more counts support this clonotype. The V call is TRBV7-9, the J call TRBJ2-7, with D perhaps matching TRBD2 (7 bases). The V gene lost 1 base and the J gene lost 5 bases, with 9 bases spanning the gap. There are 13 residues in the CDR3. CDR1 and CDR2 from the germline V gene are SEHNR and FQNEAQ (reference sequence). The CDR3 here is CASSLVGGHEQYF. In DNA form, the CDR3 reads TGTGCCAGCAGCTTAGTCGGGGGGCACGAGCAGTACTTC.

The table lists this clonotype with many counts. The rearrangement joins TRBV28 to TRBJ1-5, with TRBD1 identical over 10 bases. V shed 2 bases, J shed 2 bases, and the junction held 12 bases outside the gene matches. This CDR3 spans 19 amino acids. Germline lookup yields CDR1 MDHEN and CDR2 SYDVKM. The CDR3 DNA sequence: TGTGCCAGCAGTTTAGGGTTGGGGACAGGGGATTGGCGCAATCAGCCCCAGCATTTT. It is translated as CASSLGLGTGDWRNQPQHF.

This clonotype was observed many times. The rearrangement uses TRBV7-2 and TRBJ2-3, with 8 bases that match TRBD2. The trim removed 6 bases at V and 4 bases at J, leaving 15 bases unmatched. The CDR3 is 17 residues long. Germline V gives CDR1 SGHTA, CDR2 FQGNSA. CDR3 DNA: TGTGCCAGCAGTTTGCCGGGACTAGTTGTTAGCGCAGATACGCAGTATTTT. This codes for CASSLPGLVVSADTQYF.

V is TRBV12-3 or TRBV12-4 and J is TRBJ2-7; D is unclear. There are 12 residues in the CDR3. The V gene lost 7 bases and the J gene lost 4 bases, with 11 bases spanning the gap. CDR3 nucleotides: TGTGCCAGCACCGGCGACGGTTACGAGCAGTACTTC. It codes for CASTGDGYEQYF.

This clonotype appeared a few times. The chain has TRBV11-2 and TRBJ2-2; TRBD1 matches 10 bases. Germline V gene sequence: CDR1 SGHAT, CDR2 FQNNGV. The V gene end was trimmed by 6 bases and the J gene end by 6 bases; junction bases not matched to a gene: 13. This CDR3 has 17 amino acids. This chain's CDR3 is CASRSTGGYIAPGELFF. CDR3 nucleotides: TGTGCCAGCAGGTCGACAGGGGGCTATATCGCCCCCGGGGAGCTGTTTTTT.

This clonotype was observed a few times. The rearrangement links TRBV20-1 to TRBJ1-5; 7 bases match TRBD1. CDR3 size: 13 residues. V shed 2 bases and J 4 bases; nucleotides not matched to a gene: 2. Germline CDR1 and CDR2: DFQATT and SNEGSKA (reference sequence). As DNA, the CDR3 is TGCAGTGCTAGAAGGGACAGTAATCAGCCCCAGCATTTT. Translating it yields CSARRDSNQPQHF.

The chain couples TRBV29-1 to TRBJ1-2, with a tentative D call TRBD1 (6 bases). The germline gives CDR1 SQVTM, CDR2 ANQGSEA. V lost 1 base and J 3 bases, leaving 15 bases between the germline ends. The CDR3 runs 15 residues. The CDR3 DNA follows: TGCAGCGTTGAAGTGATAGGGGGGCGAGACTATGGCTACACCTTC. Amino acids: CSVEVIGGRDYGYTF.

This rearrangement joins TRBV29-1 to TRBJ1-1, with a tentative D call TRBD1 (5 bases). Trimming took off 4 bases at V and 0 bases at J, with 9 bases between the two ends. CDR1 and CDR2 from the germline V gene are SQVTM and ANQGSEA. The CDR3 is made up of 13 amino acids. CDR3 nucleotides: TGCAGCGTTGTTCGGGGGGTGAACACTGAAGCTTTCTTT. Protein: CSVVRGVNTEAFF.

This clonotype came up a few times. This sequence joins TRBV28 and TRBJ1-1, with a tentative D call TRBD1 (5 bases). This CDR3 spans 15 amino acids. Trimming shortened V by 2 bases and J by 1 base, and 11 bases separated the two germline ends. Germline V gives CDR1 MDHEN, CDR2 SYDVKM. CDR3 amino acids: CASSLPSGANTEAFF. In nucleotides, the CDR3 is TGTGCCAGCAGTTTACCTTCTGGGGCGAACACTGAAGCTTTCTTT.

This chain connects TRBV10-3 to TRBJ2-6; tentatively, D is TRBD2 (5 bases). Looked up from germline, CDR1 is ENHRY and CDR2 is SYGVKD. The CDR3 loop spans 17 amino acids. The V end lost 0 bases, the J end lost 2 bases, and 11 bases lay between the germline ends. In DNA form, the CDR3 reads TGTGCCATCAGTGAGTCGGGAGTGGGTGCTGGGGCCAACGTCCTGACTTTC. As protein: CAISESGVGAGANVLTF.